This section outlines one TCR beta chain sequence together with its context. Its target is unknown. The junction departs from the called germline gene at one end, perhaps through a read error. The data stem from a study of blood T cells in healthy people across ages. The germline V gene has CDR1 SGHRS and CDR2 YFSETQ. CDR3 length equals 14 residues. For the second PCR, which ran for about 7 to 11 cycles, a sample-barcoded 5' primer and a J-beta primer mix were used. Each cDNA molecule carried a tag from a template-switch adaptor that contained 12 random nucleotides. One entry per CDR3 protein results from TCRdb running MiXCR on the 5' RACE reads. The table has hundreds of thousands of distinct CDR3 sequences, around 68% seen once; the top ten hold around 30%. Findings and limits, study-wide: Donor CMV status was unknown, possibly confounding expanded clonotype changes.

This receptor was identified in a young man in good health. Sequenced sample: blood. The chain uses TRBV5-1 and TRBJ2-1; TRBD2 aligns across 8 bases. The CDR3 is CASSLGGLGGEQFF. DNA of the CDR3: TGCGCCAGCAGTTTGGGGGGACTAGGAGGTGAGCAGTTCTTC.